This T cell receptor (beta chain) was captured in a study of early T cells in non-severe SARS-CoV-2 infection. By sample share, this clonotype is medium-sized. One entry per CDR3 protein, called by TCRdb with MiXCR from the 5' RACE reads. The sample includes about 110,000 distinct CDR3 sequences, about 12% of them seen just once. The CDR3 has 16 residues. V shed 0 bases, J shed 5 bases, and the junction held 6 bases outside the gene matches. In germline, CDR1 is KGHSH, CDR2 LQKENI. Sequencing was performed on whole blood, taken at baseline. The chain carries TRBV18 and TRBJ2-1; TRBD2 aligns across 8 bases. The TCR originated in an adult who was a healthcare worker with PCR-confirmed SARS-CoV-2 infection or an uninfected control (not recorded which). The CDR3 here is CASSPPGGRTHNEQFF. Written as DNA, the CDR3 is TGTGCCAGCTCACCACCGGGCGGGAGGACTCACAATGAGCAGTTCTTC.